The entry below describes one T cell receptor (beta chain). Its antigen is still unknown. The record originates from a study of CXCR3-negative and CXCR3-positive naive CD8 T cells. Whole-study findings and limits: Naive CXCR3-positive and CXCR3-negative cells shared similar TRBV-TRBJ usage, unlike memory cells. CXCR3-positive naive cells carried more hydrophobic TRB CDR3s than CXCR3-negative naive cells did. Each naive subset displayed comparably high diversity, whereas memory CD8+ cells displayed much lower diversity.

The TRB cDNA libraries were prepared by 5' RACE with UMI labels. TCRdb reprocessed the 5' RACE reads, keeping one entry per CDR3 protein, no DNA. This sample contains 80,000 to 100,000 distinct CDR3 sequences. CD45RO-CCR7+CD27+CD95- cells counted as naive CD8+ T cells. This sequence originates from a human donor in good health. Some clones in this sample may be carry-over from other donors' samples. Sequencing was done on a sample of naive CXCR3+ CD8+ T cells from blood. Subset of the sample: CD45RO-CCR7+CD27+CD95- naive CD8+ T cells expressing CXCR3 (TNR3+).

Here the CDR3 reads CSAWTGGNQPQHF. The chain carries TRBV29-1 and TRBJ1-5; TCRdb's D call of TRBD1 is untestable without DNA. The CDR3 runs 13 residues. Germline CDR1 is SQVTM and CDR2 is ANQGSEA.